Presented here are 20 T cell receptor beta chains from one specimen sequenced in a study of T cells in Graves' hyperthyroidism and ophthalmopathy. RNA transcripts yielded amplified TCR beta CDR3 regions. HTBI primers drove first-round RT-PCR of the TCR CDR3. TCRdb processed the multiplex PCR reads anew with MiXCR; each CDR3 protein has one entry. The data show 400,000 to 450,000 distinct CDR3 sequences, with over 12% seen just once and about 12% held by the top ten. The sample consisted of blood. Receptors were obtained from a man between 18 and 29 years old with Graves' ophthalmopathy.

This clonotype has a count of ten or more. The chain joins TRBV5-6 to TRBJ1-2; tentatively, D is TRBD1 (5 bases). The CDR3 has 13 amino acids. Trimming left V 4 bases short and J 5 bases short, with 12 bases between. Germline V gives CDR1 SGHDT, CDR2 YYEEEE. CDR3 bases: TGTGCCAGCAGCCCCAGGGCTGAGTATGGCTACACCTTC. It yields the protein CASSPRAEYGYTF. The variable domain in full, with the rest retrieved from reference TRBV5-6 and TRBJ1-2, is DAGVTQSPTHLIKTRGQQVTLRCSPKSGHDTVSWYQQALGQGPQFIFQYYEEEERQRGNFPDRFSGHQFPNYSSELNVNALLLGDSALYLCASSPRAEYGYTFGSGTRLTVV.

The chain carries TRBV7-6 and TRBJ1-6, with D hard to call. CDR3 length: 14 residues. V lost 5 bases to trimming and J lost 8 bases, with 13 bases between them. Germline CDR1 is SGHVS and CDR2 is FNYEAQ. CDR3 nucleotide sequence: TGTGCCAGCAGCACCCGCGGTTCGGATTCACCCCTCCACTTT. Translating gives CASSTRGSDSPLHF.

This clonotype showed up many times. The gene calls are TRBV3-1 and TRBJ2-7, with 7 bases aligning to TRBD1. The ends lost 5 bases at V and 3 bases at J; junction bases unmatched: 7. CDR1 and CDR2 from the germline V gene are LGHDT and YNNKEL (reference sequence). The CDR3 is 14 residues long. CDR3 DNA: TGTGCCAGCAGCTCCGACAGGGTCCTCTACGAGCAGTACTTC. Protein: CASSSDRVLYEQYF.

V is TRBV28 and J is TRBJ2-3; a possible D gene is TRBD2 (5 bases). Germline-derived CDR1 and CDR2 are MDHEN and SYDVKM. Trimming stripped 2 bases from V and 9 bases from J, with 12 bases between. This CDR3 has 13 residues. Here the CDR3 reads CASSLKAPGTQYF. The CDR3 bases are TGTGCCAGCAGTTTAAAGGCACCGGGGACGCAGTATTTT.

The chain links TRBV6-1 to TRBJ2-2; D is possibly TRBD1 (5 bases). The CDR3 is 13 residues long. Trimming cost V 6 bases and J 7 bases, with 12 bases left between them. Germline CDR1 is MNHNS and CDR2 is SASEGT. The CDR3 DNA reads as TGTGCCAGCAGAACCTCAGGGCACGGGGAGCTGTTTTTT. It yields the protein CASRTSGHGELFF.

Many counts were recorded for this clonotype. The rearrangement uses TRBV24-1 and TRBJ1-1; perhaps TRBD1 as D (6 bases). The germline gives CDR1 KGHDR, CDR2 SFDVKD. V lost 9 bases and J lost 2, with 9 bases in between. The length of the CDR3 is 12 residues. The CDR3 here is CATSTGNTEAFF. The CDR3 DNA is TGTGCCACCTCGACAGGAAACACTGAAGCTTTCTTT.

This clonotype was seen a handful of times. The rearrangement links TRBV9 to TRBJ2-1, with 7 bases identical to TRBD1. Germline CDR1 SGDLS, CDR2 YYNGEE. The CDR3 loop spans 16 amino acids. V shed 5 bases, J shed 0 bases, and the junction held 8 bases outside the gene matches. The CDR3, as DNA: TGTGCCAGCAGTGGAACAGGGGACAGCTCCTACAATGAGCAGTTCTTC. This translates into CASSGTGDSSYNEQFF.

This clonotype was seen at least ten times. The genes are TRBV2 and TRBJ2-1; 13 bases line up with TRBD2. In germline, CDR1 is SNHLY, CDR2 FYNNEI. This CDR3 contains 16 residues. Trimming at V came to 6 bases and at J to 2 bases, leaving 4 bases not matched to a gene. As DNA, the CDR3 is TGTGCCAGCAGGTGGACTAGCGGGAGCCCCTACAATGAGCAGTTCTTC. This sequence encodes CASRWTSGSPYNEQFF.

The V call is TRBV7-9, the J call TRBJ1-1, with D hard to call. Germline V lookup: CDR1 SEHNR, CDR2 FQNEAQ (reference sequence). The V and J ends lost 0 bases and 0 bases respectively, with 5 bases between them. This CDR3 comprises 14 residues. Here the CDR3 DNA reads TGTGCCAGCAGCTTAGCGTACCTGAACACTGAAGCTTTCTTT. It encodes CASSLAYLNTEAFF. Drawing the rest from reference TRBV7-9 and TRBJ1-1, the complete variable domain is DTGVSQNPRHKITKRGQNVTFRCDPISEHNRLYWYRQTLGQGPEFLTYFQNEAQLEKSRLLSDRFSAERPKGSFSTLEIQRTEQGDSAMYLCASSLAYLNTEAFFGQGTRLTVV.

This clonotype was detected ten times or more. The chain recombines TRBV2 with TRBJ2-2; no clear D gene. Trimming cost V 3 bases and J 1 base, with 9 bases left between them. This CDR3 has 15 amino acids. Germline CDR1 and CDR2: SNHLY and FYNNEI. This chain's CDR3 is CASSEGRLNTGELFF. CDR3 bases: TGTGCCAGCAGTGAGGGCAGGCTGAACACCGGGGAGCTGTTTTTT.

This clonotype was picked up many times. The rearrangement links TRBV10-3 to TRBJ2-3; 11 bases line up with TRBD2. The CDR3 length is 18 residues. Germline V gives CDR1 ENHRY, CDR2 SYGVKD. The junction had 13 bases not matched to a gene; V was cut back by 4 bases and J by 4 bases. The CDR3 nucleotides are TGTGCCATCAGTGGACAGGGGAGTAGCGGGAGGGCATCAGATACGCAGTATTTT. This sequence encodes CAISGQGSSGRASDTQYF.

This clonotype was counted once. One base away lies a much larger clone, so this may be a sequencing read error. The gene calls are TRBV28 and TRBJ2-4; D is uncertain. The V end lost 1 base, the J end lost 0 bases, and 7 bases lay between the germline ends. CDR1 is MDHEN, CDR2 SYDVKM, per germline. This CDR3 spans 15 amino acids. CDR3 DNA sequence: TGTGCCAGCAGTTTATCCTACCTAGCCAAAAACATTCAGTACTTC. This sequence encodes CASSLSYLAKNIQYF.

This clonotype was seen only a few times. The CDR3 sequence is CASSIRAANEQFF. The CDR3 DNA follows: TGTGCCAGTAGTATAAGAGCGGCCAATGAGCAGTTCTTC. The V and J genes are TRBV19 and TRBJ2-1, with D maybe TRBD2 (5 bases). Germline lookup yields CDR1 LNHDA and CDR2 SQIVND (reference sequence). This CDR3 spans 13 amino acids. V gave up 2 bases and J gave up 6 bases, with 8 bases separating them. Drawing the rest from reference TRBV19 and TRBJ2-1, the complete variable domain is DGGITQSPKYLFRKEGQNVTLSCEQNLNHDAMYWYRQDPGQGLRLIYYSQIVNDFQKGDIAEGYSVSREKKESFPLTVTSAQKNPTAFYLCASSIRAANEQFFGPGTRLTVL.

The rearrangement links TRBV9 to TRBJ1-3, with TRBD1 matching 7 bases. This CDR3 region has 16 residues. The junction had 7 bases not matched to a gene; V was cut back by 1 base and J by 3 bases. In germline, CDR1 is SGDLS, CDR2 YYNGEE. CDR3 sequence: CASSVPAGGVGNTIYF. CDR3 sequence (DNA): TGTGCCAGCAGCGTACCGGCAGGGGGTGTTGGAAACACCATATATTTT.

The table lists this clonotype with many counts. The chain couples TRBV20-1 to TRBJ2-5; tentative D call: TRBD1 (6 bases). With 6 bases removed from V and 4 bases from J, the gap between germline ends came to 18 bases. The CDR3 covers 14 residues. In germline, CDR1 is DFQATT, CDR2 SNEGSKA (reference sequence). The CDR3 sequence: CSAKWGPVRETQYF. CDR3 coding DNA: TGCAGTGCAAAGTGGGGGCCGGTAAGAGAGACCCAGTACTTC.

The chain has TRBV30 and TRBJ2-7, with 7 bases matching TRBD2. Trimming cost V 5 bases and J 3 bases; bases outside gene matches: 1. Germline-derived CDR1 and CDR2 are GTSNPN and SVGIG (reference sequence). The CDR3 sequence is 11 residues long. The CDR3 loop reads CAWRGVYEQYF. The CDR3 DNA follows: TGTGCCTGGCGGGGGGTCTACGAGCAGTACTTC.

This clonotype showed up just a few times. V and J are TRBV7-2 and TRBJ1-3, with a possible D match to TRBD1 (6 bases). V shed 6 bases and J shed 5 bases, with 20 bases lying between them. The CDR3 contains 16 residues. Germline loops: CDR1 SGHTA, CDR2 FQGNSA. The CDR3 bases are TGTGCCAGCAGAGATACAGGGTCCTCGCTGAGAAACACCATATATTTT. Protein product: CASRDTGSSLRNTIYF. Supplemented by reference TRBV7-2 and TRBJ1-3, the full variable domain reads GAGVSQSPSNKVTEKGKDVELRCDPISGHTALYWYRQSLGQGLEFLIYFQGNSAPDKSGLPSDRFSAERTGGSVSTLTIQRTQQEDSAVYLCASRDTGSSLRNTIYFGEGSWLTVV.

This clonotype was picked up many times. V is TRBV3-1 and J is TRBJ1-3, with D hard to call. The CDR3 has 15 amino acids. Trimming took 0 bases from V and 0 from J, leaving 6 bases between them. Germline CDR1 LGHDT, CDR2 YNNKEL (reference sequence). The CDR3 loop is CASSQDTVSGNTIYF. The CDR3, as DNA: TGTGCCAGCAGCCAAGATACAGTCTCTGGAAACACCATATATTTT.

The sample holds many counts of this clonotype. The rearrangement uses TRBV3-1 and TRBJ2-1; the D is unclear. Germline loops: CDR1 LGHDT, CDR2 YNNKEL (reference sequence). V dropped 0 bases and J dropped 5 bases, with 11 bases sitting between them. This CDR3 contains 15 residues. The CDR3 region has the DNA TGTGCCAGCAGCCAAGATACGGGTACGCACAATGAGCAGTTCTTC. Translated, it gives CASSQDTGTHNEQFF.

This clonotype was seen repeatedly, ten times or more. The J gene is TRBJ2-1, the V gene TRBV5-6; a possible D gene is TRBD2 (6 bases). Trimming removed 1 base at V and 4 bases at J, with 12 bases between. The germline CDR1 and CDR2 sequences are SGHDT and YYEEEE. The CDR3 consists of 15 residues. CDR3 nucleotide sequence: TGTGCCAGCAGCTTGAGCTCTAGCGCATACAATGAGCAGTTCTTC. It encodes CASSLSSSAYNEQFF.